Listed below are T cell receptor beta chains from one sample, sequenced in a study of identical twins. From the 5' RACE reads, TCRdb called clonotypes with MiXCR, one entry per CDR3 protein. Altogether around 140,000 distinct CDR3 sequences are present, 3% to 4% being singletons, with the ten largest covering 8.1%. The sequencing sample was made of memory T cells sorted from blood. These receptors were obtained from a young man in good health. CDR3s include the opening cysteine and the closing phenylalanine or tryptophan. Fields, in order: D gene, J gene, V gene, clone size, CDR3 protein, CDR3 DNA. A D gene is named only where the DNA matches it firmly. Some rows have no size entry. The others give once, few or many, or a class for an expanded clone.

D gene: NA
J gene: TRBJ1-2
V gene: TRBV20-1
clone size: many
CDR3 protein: CSARPIQGNGYTF
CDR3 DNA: TGCAGTGCTAGACCCATACAGGGAAATGGCTACACCTTC

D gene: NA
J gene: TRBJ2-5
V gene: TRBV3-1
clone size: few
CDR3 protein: CASSQSGKTQYF
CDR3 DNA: TGTGCCAGCAGCCAGTCCGGGAAGACCCAGTACTTC

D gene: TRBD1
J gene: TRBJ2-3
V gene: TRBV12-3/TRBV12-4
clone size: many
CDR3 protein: CASSLDTVWGLGQGRTDTQYF
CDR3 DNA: TGTGCCAGCAGTTTGGACACCGTTTGGGGATTGGGACAGGGACGCACAGATACGCAGTATTTT

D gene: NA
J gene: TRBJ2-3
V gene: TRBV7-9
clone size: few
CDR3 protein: CASSGGVGDRERDTQYF
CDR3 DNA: TGTGCCAGCAGCGGAGGGGTAGGGGACCGGGAGCGGGATACGCAGTATTTT

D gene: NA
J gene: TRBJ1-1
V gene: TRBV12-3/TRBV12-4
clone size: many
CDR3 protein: CASSFLGPTEAFF
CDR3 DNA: TGTGCCAGCAGTTTTTTGGGGCCCACTGAAGCTTTCTTT

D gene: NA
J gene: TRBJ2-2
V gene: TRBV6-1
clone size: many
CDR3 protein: CASRAPSSTGELFF
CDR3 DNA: TGTGCCAGCAGAGCCCCCTCGAGCACCGGGGAGCTGTTTTTT

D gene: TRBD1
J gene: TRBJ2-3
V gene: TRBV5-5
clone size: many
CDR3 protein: CASSSLGGPDTQYF
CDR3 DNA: TGTGCCAGCAGCTCACTAGGGGGCCCAGATACGCAGTATTTT

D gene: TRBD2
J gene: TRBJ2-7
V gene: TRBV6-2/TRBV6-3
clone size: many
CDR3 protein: CASSPPGGSSYEQYF
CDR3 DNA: TGTGCCAGCAGTCCCCCCGGCGGGAGCTCCTACGAGCAGTACTTC

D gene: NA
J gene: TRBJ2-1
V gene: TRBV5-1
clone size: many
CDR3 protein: CASSLVLANNEQFF
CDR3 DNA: TGCGCCAGCAGCTTAGTCCTAGCGAACAATGAGCAGTTCTTC

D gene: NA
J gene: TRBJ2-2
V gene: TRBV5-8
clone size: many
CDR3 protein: CASSLQKNRPGELFF
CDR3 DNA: TGTGCCAGCAGCTTGCAGAAAAATCGCCCCGGGGAGCTGTTTTTT

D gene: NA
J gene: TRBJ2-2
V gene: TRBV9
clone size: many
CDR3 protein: CASSESGTNTGELFF
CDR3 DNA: TGTGCCAGCAGCGAGTCCGGGACGAACACCGGGGAGCTGTTTTTT

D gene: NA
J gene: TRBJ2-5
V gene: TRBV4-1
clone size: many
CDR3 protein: CASSRRYGAAEETQYF
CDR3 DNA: TGCGCCAGCAGCCGAAGATATGGGGCAGCGGAAGAGACCCAGTACTTC

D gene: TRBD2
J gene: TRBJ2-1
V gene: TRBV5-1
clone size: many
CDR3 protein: CASSLALAGVSNEQFF
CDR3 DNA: TGCGCCAGCAGCTTGGCTCTAGCGGGAGTCTCAAATGAGCAGTTCTTC

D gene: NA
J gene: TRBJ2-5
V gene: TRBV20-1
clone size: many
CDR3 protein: CSASLATQYF
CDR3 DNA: TGCAGTGCTAGCCTTGCGACCCAGTACTTC

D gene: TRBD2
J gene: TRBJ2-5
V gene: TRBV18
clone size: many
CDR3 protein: CASSPLGLAGATLGSQYF
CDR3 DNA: TGTGCCAGCTCACCATTGGGCCTAGCGGGAGCGACACTGGGGTCCCAGTACTTC

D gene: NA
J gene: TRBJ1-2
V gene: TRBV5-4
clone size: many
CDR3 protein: CASSSAGKEGYTF
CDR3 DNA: TGTGCCAGCAGCTCGGCGGGGAAGGAAGGCTACACCTTC

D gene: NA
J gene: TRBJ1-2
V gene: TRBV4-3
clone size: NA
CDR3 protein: CASSQESRLYGYTF
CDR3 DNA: TGCGCCAGCAGCCAAGAATCGAGGCTGTATGGCTACACCTTC

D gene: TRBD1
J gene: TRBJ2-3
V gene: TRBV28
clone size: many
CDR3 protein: CASSPTIGQGAKDTQYF
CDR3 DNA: TGTGCCAGCAGTCCCACCATAGGACAGGGGGCTAAAGATACGCAGTATTTT

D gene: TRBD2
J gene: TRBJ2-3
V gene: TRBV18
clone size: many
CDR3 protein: CASSRAGTSGYDTQYF
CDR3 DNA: TGTGCCAGCTCACGAGCCGGGACTAGCGGGTACGATACGCAGTATTTT

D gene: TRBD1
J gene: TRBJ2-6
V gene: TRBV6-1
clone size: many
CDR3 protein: CASRAQDRGGGANVLTF
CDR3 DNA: TGTGCCAGCAGGGCCCAAGACAGGGGCGGTGGGGCCAACGTCCTGACTTTC

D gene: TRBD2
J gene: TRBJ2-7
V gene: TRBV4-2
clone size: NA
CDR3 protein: CASSQMGTTPGEQYF
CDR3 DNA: TGTGCCAGCAGCCAAATGGGGACTACCCCGGGGGAGCAGTACTTC

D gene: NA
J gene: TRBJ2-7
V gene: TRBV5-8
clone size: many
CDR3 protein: CASSLLPGESYEQYF
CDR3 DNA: TGTGCCAGCAGCTTGCTCCCGGGAGAGTCATACGAGCAGTACTTC

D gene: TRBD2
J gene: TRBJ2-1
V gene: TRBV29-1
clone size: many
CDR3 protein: CSVEPSGSYEQFF
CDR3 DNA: TGCAGCGTTGAGCCTAGCGGGAGCTATGAGCAGTTCTTC

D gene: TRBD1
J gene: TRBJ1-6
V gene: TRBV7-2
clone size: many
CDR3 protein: CASSNGGQGYSPLHF
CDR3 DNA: TGTGCCAGCAGCAATGGCGGACAGGGGTATTCACCCCTCCACTTT

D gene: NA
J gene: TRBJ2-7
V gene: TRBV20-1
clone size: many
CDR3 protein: CSAPRIPGRDEQYF
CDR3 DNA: TGCAGTGCTCCCAGGATCCCGGGACGGGACGAGCAGTACTTC

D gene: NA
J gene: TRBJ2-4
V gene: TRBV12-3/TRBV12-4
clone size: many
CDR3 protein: CASSPPGGLAKNIQYF
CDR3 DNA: TGTGCCAGCAGTCCCCCCGGCGGGCTAGCCAAAAACATTCAGTACTTC

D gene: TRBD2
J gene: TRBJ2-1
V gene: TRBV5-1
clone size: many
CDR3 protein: CASSPSGTSYEQFF
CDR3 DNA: TGCGCCAGCAGCCCCTCCGGGACTAGCTATGAGCAGTTCTTC

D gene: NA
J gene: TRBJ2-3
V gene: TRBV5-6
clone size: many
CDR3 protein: CASSLLSTDTQYF
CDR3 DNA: TGTGCCAGCAGCTTGTTGAGCACAGATACGCAGTATTTT

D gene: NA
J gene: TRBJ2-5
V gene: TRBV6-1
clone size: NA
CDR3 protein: CASSEGSSRFETQYF
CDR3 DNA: TGTGCCAGCAGTGAAGGGTCCTCTAGGTTTGAGACCCAGTACTTC

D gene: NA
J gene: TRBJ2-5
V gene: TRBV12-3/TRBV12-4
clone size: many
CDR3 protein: CASRQLADRRETQYF
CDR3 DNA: TGTGCCAGCAGACAGTTAGCGGACCGGAGAGAGACCCAGTACTTC

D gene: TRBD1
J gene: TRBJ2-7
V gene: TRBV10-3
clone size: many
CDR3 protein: CAIRAKDRAIEQYF
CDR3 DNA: TGTGCCATCAGAGCCAAGGACAGGGCGATCGAGCAGTACTTC

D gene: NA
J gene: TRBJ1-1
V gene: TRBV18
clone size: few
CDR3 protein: CASSPIGFGTEAFF
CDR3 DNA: TGTGCCAGCTCACCTATAGGTTTCGGCACTGAAGCTTTCTTT

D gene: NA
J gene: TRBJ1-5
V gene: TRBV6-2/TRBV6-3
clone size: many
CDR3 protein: CASRTGQGIGNQPQHF
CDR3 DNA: TGTGCCAGCAGGACAGGACAAGGGATCGGCAATCAGCCCCAGCATTTT

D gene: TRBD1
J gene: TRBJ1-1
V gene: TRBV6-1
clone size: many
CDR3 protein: CASSGQDGWAEAFF
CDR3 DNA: TGTGCCAGCAGCGGACAGGACGGGTGGGCTGAAGCTTTCTTT

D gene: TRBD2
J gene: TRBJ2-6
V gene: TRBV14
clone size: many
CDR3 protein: CASSYVNPRSGRLSGANVLTF
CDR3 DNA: TGTGCCAGCAGCTATGTTAACCCTAGGAGCGGGAGGCTCTCTGGGGCCAACGTCCTGACTTTC

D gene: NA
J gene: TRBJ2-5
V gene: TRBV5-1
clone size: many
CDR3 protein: CASSLAVLQETQYF
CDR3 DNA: TGCGCCAGCAGCTTAGCGGTGCTGCAAGAGACCCAGTACTTC

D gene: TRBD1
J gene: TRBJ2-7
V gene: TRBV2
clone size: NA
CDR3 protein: CASIKTGVNEQYF
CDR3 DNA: TGTGCCAGCATAAAAACAGGGGTCAACGAGCAGTACTTC

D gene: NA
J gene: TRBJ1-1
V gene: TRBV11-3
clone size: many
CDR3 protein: CASSLLRPGEFGGTEAFF
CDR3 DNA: TGTGCCAGCAGCTTACTACGCCCAGGGGAGTTCGGTGGCACTGAAGCTTTCTTT

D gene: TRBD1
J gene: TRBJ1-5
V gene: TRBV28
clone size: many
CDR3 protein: CASRHRQGDSNQPQHF
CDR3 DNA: TGTGCCAGCAGACATCGACAGGGAGATAGCAATCAGCCCCAGCATTTT

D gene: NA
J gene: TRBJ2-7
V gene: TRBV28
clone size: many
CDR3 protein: CASSPPNVRTAVQSYEQYF
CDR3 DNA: TGTGCCAGCAGTCCCCCAAACGTGCGGACGGCAGTACAGTCCTACGAGCAGTACTTC

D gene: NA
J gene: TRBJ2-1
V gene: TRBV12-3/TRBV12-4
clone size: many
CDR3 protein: CASSFQVSYNEQFF
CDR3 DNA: TGTGCCAGCAGCTTCCAGGTTTCCTACAATGAGCAGTTCTTC

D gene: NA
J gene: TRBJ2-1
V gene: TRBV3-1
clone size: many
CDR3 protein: CASSQGLDLYNEQFF
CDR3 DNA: TGTGCCAGCAGCCAAGGACTTGATCTCTACAATGAGCAGTTCTTC

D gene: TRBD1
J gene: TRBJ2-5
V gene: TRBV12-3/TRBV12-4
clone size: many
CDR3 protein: CASSDPQTGSQETQYF
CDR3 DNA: TGTGCCAGCAGCGATCCCCAGACAGGGAGCCAAGAGACCCAGTACTTC

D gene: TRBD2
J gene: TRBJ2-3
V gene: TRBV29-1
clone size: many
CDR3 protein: CSVEEGGADTQYF
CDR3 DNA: TGCAGCGTTGAAGAGGGAGGGGCAGATACGCAGTATTTT

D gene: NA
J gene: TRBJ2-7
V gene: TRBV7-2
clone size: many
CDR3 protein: CASSHGTQSYEQYF
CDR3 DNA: TGTGCCAGCAGCCATGGGACACAGTCCTACGAGCAGTACTTC

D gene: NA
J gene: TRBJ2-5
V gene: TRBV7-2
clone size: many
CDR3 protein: CASSSFADQETQYF
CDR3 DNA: TGTGCCAGCAGCTCCTTCGCGGATCAAGAGACCCAGTACTTC

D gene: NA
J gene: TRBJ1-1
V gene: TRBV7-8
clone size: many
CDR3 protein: CASSLVGIMNTEAFF
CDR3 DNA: TGTGCCAGCAGCTTAGTTGGGATAATGAACACTGAAGCTTTCTTT

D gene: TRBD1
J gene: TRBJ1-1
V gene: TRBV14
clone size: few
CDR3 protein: CASSLMRTGNTEAFF
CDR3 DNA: TGTGCCAGCAGCCTCATGCGGACAGGGAACACTGAAGCTTTCTTT

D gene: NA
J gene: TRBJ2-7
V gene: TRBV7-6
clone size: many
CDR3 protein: CASSPTGYHEQYF
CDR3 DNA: TGTGCCAGCAGCCCAACAGGGTACCACGAGCAGTACTTC

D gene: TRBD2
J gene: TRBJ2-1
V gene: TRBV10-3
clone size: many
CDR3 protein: CAISLAGEGDNEQFF
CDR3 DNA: TGTGCCATCAGTTTAGCGGGAGAGGGGGACAATGAGCAGTTCTTC

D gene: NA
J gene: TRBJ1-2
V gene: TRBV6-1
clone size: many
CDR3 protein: CASSTGTYGYTF
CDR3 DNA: TGTGCCAGCAGTACAGGGACTTATGGCTACACCTTC

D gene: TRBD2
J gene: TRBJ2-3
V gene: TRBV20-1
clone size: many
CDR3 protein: CSARALAGGTDTQYF
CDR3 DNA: TGCAGTGCTAGAGCGCTAGCGGGAGGAACAGATACGCAGTATTTT

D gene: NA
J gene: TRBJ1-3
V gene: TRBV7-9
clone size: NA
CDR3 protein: CASSLPRRMGNTIYF
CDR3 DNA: TGTGCCAGCAGCTTACCTCGACGCATGGGAAACACCATATATTTT

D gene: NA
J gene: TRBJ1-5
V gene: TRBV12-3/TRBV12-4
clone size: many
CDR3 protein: CASSFQLGFNQPQHF
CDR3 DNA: TGTGCCAGCAGTTTTCAGCTGGGTTTTAATCAGCCCCAGCATTTT

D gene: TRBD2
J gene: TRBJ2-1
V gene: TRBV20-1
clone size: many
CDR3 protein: CSATTPGLNYNEQFF
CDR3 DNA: TGCAGTGCTACGACTCCGGGACTAAACTACAATGAGCAGTTCTTC

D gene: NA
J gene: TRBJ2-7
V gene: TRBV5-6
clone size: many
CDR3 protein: CASSLGTPTYEQYF
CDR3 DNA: TGTGCCAGCAGCTTGGGGACCCCCACCTACGAGCAGTACTTC

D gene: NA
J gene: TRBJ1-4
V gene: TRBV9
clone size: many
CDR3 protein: CASSVVGSRDEKLFF
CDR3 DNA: TGTGCCAGCAGCGTAGTCGGTTCCAGGGATGAAAAACTGTTTTTT

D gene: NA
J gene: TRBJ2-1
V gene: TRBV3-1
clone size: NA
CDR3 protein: CASSQEGASLERNEQFF
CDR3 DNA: TGTGCCAGCAGCCAAGAGGGTGCTAGTTTGGAGAGAAATGAGCAGTTCTTC

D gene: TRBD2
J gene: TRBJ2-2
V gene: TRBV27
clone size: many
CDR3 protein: CASSGGTSGTGELFF
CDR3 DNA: TGTGCCAGCAGTGGGGGGACTAGCGGCACCGGGGAGCTGTTTTTT